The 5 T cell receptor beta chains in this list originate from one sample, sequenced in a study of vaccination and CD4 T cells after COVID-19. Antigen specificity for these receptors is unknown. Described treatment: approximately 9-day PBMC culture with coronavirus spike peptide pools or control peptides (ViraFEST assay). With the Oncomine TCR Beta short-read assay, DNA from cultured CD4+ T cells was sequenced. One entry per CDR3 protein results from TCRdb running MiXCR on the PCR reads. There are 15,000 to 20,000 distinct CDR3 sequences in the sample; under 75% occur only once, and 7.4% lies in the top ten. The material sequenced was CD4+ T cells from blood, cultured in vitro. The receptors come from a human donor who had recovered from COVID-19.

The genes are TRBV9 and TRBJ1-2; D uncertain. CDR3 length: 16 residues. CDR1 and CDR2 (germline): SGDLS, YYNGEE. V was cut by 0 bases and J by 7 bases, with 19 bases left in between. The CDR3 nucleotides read TGTGCCAGCAGCGTAGGGTCACCCTTCTTAGGTGGTGGCTACACCTTC. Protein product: CASSVGSPFLGGGYTF. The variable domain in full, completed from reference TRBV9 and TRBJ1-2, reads DSGVTQTPKHLITATGQRVTLRCSPRSGDLSVYWYQQSLDQGLQFLIQYYNGEERAKGNILERFSAQQFPDLHSELNLSSLELGDSALYFCASSVGSPFLGGGYTFGSGTRLTVV.

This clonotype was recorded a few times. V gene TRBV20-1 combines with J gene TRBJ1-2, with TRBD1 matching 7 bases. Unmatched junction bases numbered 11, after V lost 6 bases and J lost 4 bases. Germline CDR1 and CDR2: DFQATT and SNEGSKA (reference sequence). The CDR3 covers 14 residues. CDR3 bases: TGCAGTGCAAGCGGGCAGGGGGGTTCCTATGGCTACACCTTC. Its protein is CSASGQGGSYGYTF.

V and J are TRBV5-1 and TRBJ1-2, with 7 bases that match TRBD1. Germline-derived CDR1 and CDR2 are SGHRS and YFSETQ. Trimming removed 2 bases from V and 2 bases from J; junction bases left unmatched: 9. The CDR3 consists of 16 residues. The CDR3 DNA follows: TGCGCCAGCAGCTTTGGGACAGCAATTCCCAACTATGGCTACACCTTC. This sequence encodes CASSFGTAIPNYGYTF.

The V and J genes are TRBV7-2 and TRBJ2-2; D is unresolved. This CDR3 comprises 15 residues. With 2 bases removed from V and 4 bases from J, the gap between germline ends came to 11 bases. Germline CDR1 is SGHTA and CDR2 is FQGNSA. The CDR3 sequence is CASSLSALSTGELFF. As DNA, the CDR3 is TGTGCCAGCAGCTTATCCGCCCTTAGCACCGGGGAGCTGTTTTTT.

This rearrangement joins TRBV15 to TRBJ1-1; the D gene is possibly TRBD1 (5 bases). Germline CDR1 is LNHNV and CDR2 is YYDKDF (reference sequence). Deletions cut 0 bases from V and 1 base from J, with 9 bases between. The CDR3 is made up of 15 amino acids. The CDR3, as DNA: TGTGCCACCAGCAGAGATGCAGGGACGAACACTGAAGCTTTCTTT. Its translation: CATSRDAGTNTEAFF.